The present entry profiles one TCR beta chain with its context. Its antigen is currently unknown. The data belong to a study of metastatic and nonmetastatic thyroid tumors. Study-wide context: Repertoire comparisons spanned blood and tumor or nodule tissue from malignant and benign thyroid patients. Study-level points and caveats: It was reported that TCR beta diversity was significantly higher in malignant thyroid tumors than benign nodules, in blood and tumor.

No treatment of any kind had been given to any patient before thyroid surgery. CDR3 length: 13 amino acids. Deletions cut 8 bases from V and 6 bases from J, with 17 bases between. CDR1 DFQATT and CDR2 SNEGSKA come from the germline V gene (reference sequence). How the authors handled the data: Built for papillary thyroid cancer, a distant-metastasis classifier drew on CDR3 differences across clinicopathological groups. TCRdb called clones again from the PCR reads with MiXCR. It is TCRdb's table, rather than the study itself, that gives the V and J calls and clone size. The repertoire includes 26,000 or so clones, 16% of them detected once, and around 6.1% sits in the top ten.

This TCR came from a male donor with papillary thyroid cancer or a benign thyroid nodule (not recorded which). Some clones in this sample may be carry-over from other donors' samples. The chain is built from TRBV20-1 and TRBJ1-5, with a weak D call TRBD1 (6 bases). The material sequenced was blood. CDR3 in DNA: TGCAGTTCAACGCAGGGGATCGGTCAGCCCCAGCATTTT. It codes for CSSTQGIGQPQHF.